Following are 12 T cell receptor beta chains from one sample sequenced in a study of blood T cell repertoires in COVID-19. The protocol was immunoSEQ multiplex PCR, while the TCRdb copy is restricted to in-frame clones and leaves out a portion. The table lists about 160,000 clones, 87% of them singletons, with 3% to 4.5% in the top ten. What was sequenced was peripheral blood. These receptors were collected from a woman aged 55-69 years who had recovered from COVID-19.

V gene TRBV29-1 combines with J gene TRBJ2-7; 10 bases line up with TRBD1. V shed 7 bases, J shed 3 bases, and the junction held 3 bases outside the gene matches. The CDR3 consists of 12 residues. Germline values: CDR1 SQVTM, CDR2 ANQGSEA. In nucleotides, the CDR3 is TGCAGCGGGGGACAGGGGCGCTACGAGCAGTACTTC. Amino acid sequence: CSGGQGRYEQYF.

This sequence joins TRBV10-1 and TRBJ2-3, with D hard to call. This CDR3 is 12 amino acids long. V lost 5 bases, J lost 7 bases, and 10 bases lay in between. The germline CDR1 and CDR2 sequences are WNHNN and SYGVQD (reference sequence). The CDR3 sequence: CASSPNSNTQYF. In DNA, the CDR3 is TGCGCCAGCAGTCCGAACTCGAATACGCAGTATTTT.

The J gene is TRBJ2-2, the V gene TRBV4-3; D gene uncertain. The germline V gene encodes CDR1 LGHNA and CDR2 YSLEER. Trimming took 0 bases from V and 1 from J, leaving 6 bases between them. This CDR3 contains 15 residues. CDR3 protein: CASSQDVRNTGELFF. The CDR3 DNA sequence: TGCGCCAGCAGCCAAGATGTGCGGAACACCGGGGAGCTGTTTTTT.

The chain has TRBV7-9 and TRBJ2-7; 7 nucleotides agree with TRBD2. With 5 bases clipped from V and 6 bases from J, the junction kept 10 bases outside the gene matches. This CDR3 is 14 amino acids long. In germline, CDR1 is SEHNR, CDR2 FQNEAQ (reference sequence). The DNA for the CDR3 is TGTGCCAGCAGCCCGCGGGACTATAGGGTCGAGCAGTACTTC. Protein product: CASSPRDYRVEQYF.

The chain carries TRBV5-1 and TRBJ1-6; 10 bases align to TRBD1. This CDR3 is 16 amino acids long. The junction had 6 bases not matched to a gene; V was cut back by 2 bases and J by 7 bases. In germline, CDR1 is SGHRS, CDR2 YFSETQ. CDR3 protein: CASSLLPGQGNSPLHF. For the CDR3, the DNA is TGCGCCAGCAGCTTACTTCCGGGACAGGGGAATTCACCCCTCCACTTT.

This chain joins TRBV5-1 and TRBJ2-1, with D tentatively TRBD2 (5 bases). The germline V and J ends were trimmed by 0 bases and 4 bases, with 14 bases remaining between them. This CDR3 has 16 residues. Per the germline V gene, CDR1 is SGHRS and CDR2 is YFSETQ. CDR3 nucleotides: TGCGCCAGCAGCTTGGCCGGAAGCGGCGCTTACAATGAGCAGTTCTTC. Protein: CASSLAGSGAYNEQFF.

The rearrangement uses TRBV5-1 and TRBJ2-5, with TRBD2 matching over 7 bases. The V segment lost 0 bases and the J segment 4 bases; nucleotides outside the gene matches: 6. This CDR3 is built from 15 residues. The germline V gene has CDR1 SGHRS and CDR2 YFSETQ. The CDR3 spells CASSLAFGGGETQYF. The DNA for the CDR3 is TGCGCCAGCAGCTTGGCATTCGGCGGGGGAGAGACCCAGTACTTC. Filled out from reference TRBV5-1 and TRBJ2-5, the complete variable domain reads KAGVTQTPRYLIKTRGQQVTLSCSPISGHRSVSWYQQTPGQGLQFLFEYFSETQRNKGNFPGRFSGRQFSNSRSEMNVSTLELGDSALYLCASSLAFGGGETQYFGPGTRLLVL.

The J gene is TRBJ2-5, the V gene TRBV19, with 12 bases that match TRBD1. Losses at the gene ends were 7 bases for V and 5 bases for J; bases not matched to a gene: 8. The germline V gene has CDR1 LNHDA and CDR2 SQIVND (reference sequence). The CDR3 totals 15 residues. The CDR3 coding sequence is TGTGCCAGTACCCCGGGACAGGGGGCCGTGGAGACCCAGTACTTC. Translation gives CASTPGQGAVETQYF.

This clone was counted only a few times. The chain joins TRBV19 to TRBJ1-5, with TRBD1 identical over 9 bases. CDR1 and CDR2 from the germline V gene are LNHDA and SQIVND (reference sequence). CDR3 length: 18 amino acids. The V segment lost 7 bases and the J segment 6 bases; nucleotides outside the gene matches: 19. CDR3 coding DNA: TGTGCCAGTAAAAGCCTGATCCCCGGGACAGGGCGTCGTCAGCCCCAGCATTTT. Its protein is CASKSLIPGTGRRQPQHF.

V usage is TRBV7-6 and J usage is TRBJ2-1; TRBD2 agrees at 7 bases. CDR1 and CDR2 from the germline V gene are SGHVS and FNYEAQ. The CDR3 length is 15 residues. Trimming cost V 4 bases and J 0 bases; bases outside gene matches: 3. The CDR3 protein is CASSSGGFSYNEQFF. The CDR3 DNA follows: TGTGCCAGCAGCTCGGGGGGTTTCTCCTACAATGAGCAGTTCTTC.

The chain joins TRBV27 to TRBJ1-5, with D possibly matching TRBD1 (5 bases). The V and J ends lost 5 bases and 6 bases respectively, with 14 bases between them. Germline V gene sequence: CDR1 MNHEY, CDR2 SMNVEV (reference sequence). The length of the CDR3 is 14 residues. CDR3 protein: CASSPHQGGQPQHF. The CDR3 coding sequence is TGTGCCAGCAGTCCTCATCAGGGCGGTCAGCCCCAGCATTTT.

V and J are TRBV2 and TRBJ1-3; D might be TRBD1 (5 bases). V lost 2 bases and J lost 0, with 11 bases in between. This CDR3 has 16 amino acids. CDR1 is SNHLY, CDR2 FYNNEI, per germline. CDR3 DNA: TGTGCCAGCAGTGAACAGGGTCAGGTCTCTGGAAACACCATATATTTT. Translated, it gives CASSEQGQVSGNTIYF.